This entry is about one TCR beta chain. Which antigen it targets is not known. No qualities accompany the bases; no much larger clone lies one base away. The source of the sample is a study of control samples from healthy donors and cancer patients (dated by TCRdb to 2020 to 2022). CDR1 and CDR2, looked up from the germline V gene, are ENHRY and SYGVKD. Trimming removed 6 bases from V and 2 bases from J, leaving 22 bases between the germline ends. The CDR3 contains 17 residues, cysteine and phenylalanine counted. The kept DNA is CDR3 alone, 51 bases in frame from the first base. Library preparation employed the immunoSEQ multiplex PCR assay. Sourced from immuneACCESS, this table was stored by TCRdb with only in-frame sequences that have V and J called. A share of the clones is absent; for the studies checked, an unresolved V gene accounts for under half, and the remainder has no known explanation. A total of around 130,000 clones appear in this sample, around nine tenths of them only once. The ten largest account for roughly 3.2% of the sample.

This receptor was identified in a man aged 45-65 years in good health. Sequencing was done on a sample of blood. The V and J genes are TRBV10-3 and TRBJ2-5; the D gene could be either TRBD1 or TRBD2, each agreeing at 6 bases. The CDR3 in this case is CAISSWGRGGGQETQYF. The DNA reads TGTGCCATCAGCTCCTGGGGCAGAGGGGGAGGACAAGAGACCCAGTACTTC.